This T cell receptor (beta chain) was found in a study of vaccination effects on CD4 cells after COVID-19. Study details: Participants each got two BNT162b2 or mRNA-1273 vaccine doses.

This clone was seen a few times. Its antigen is still unknown. Following 10 days of culture, CD4+ T cells were isolated. Only in-frame clones appear in the TCRdb table, and some are missing; sequencing was by immunoSEQ multiplex PCR. The repertoire holds fewer than 75,000 clones, with over 60% as singletons. Sample: CD4+ T cells from PBMCs cultured without peptide, taken before COVID-19 vaccination. This receptor was identified in a human donor who received a COVID-19 vaccine.

In nucleotides, the CDR3 is TGTGCCAGCAGCTTAATGACGGGTTCACCCCTCCACTTT. Translated, it gives CASSLMTGSPLHF. The chain uses TRBV11-3 and TRBJ1-6; D uncertain. In germline, CDR1 is SGHNT, CDR2 YENEEA. The CDR3 is made up of 13 amino acids. The V and J ends lost 2 bases and 9 bases respectively, with 8 bases between them.